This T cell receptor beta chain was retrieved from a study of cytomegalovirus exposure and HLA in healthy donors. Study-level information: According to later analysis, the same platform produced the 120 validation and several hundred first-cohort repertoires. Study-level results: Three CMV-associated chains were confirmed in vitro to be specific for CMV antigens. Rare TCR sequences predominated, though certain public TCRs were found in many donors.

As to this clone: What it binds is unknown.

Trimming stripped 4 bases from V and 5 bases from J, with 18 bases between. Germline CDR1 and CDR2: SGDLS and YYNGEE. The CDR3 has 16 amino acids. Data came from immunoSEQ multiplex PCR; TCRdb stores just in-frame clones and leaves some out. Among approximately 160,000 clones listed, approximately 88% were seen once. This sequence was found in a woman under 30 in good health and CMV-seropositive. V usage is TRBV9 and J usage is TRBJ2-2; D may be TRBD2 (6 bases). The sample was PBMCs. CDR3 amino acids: CASSPRSSGYTGELFF. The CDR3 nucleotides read TGTGCCAGCAGCCCCCGGAGTAGCGGATATACCGGGGAGCTGTTTTTT.